The sequence of this T cell receptor (beta chain) was determined in a study of T cell repertoires in cytomegalovirus infection. Study-level findings and limits: Dominating the ex vivo response were HLA-C-restricted CMV-specific TCR beta clonotypes.

Each CDR3 protein gets one entry after TCRdb re-called the reads with MiXCR. This sample has a few hundred thousand distinct CDR3 sequences; around 9.5% occur once, and the top ten carry about 3.9%. Ten or more counts support this clonotype. Its antigen remains unidentified. Trimming removed 3 bases at V and 0 bases at J, with 9 bases between. The CDR3 extends over 14 amino acids. Per germline, CDR1 SGHTA and CDR2 FQGNSA. Sequencing was done on a sample of PBMCs. This receptor was identified in a human donor in good health (CMV status not recorded). Some clones in this sample may be carry-over from other donors' samples. The V call is TRBV7-2, the J call TRBJ2-7; D perhaps matches TRBD2 (5 bases). The CDR3 loop is CASSFAGVSYEQYF. The CDR3 DNA reads TGTGCCAGCAGCTTTGCGGGTGTCTCCTACGAGCAGTACTTC.